This TCR beta chain is drawn from a study of blood T cells in healthy people across ages. Findings and caveats of the study: Older individuals had lower TCR beta diversity per million T cells (the decline was roughly linear).

PCR was performed a second time for about 7 to 12 cycles using a sample-barcoded 5' primer and a J-beta primer mix. Using its own MiXCR run on the 5' RACE reads, TCRdb lists one record per CDR3 protein. The sample holds roughly 800,000 distinct CDR3 sequences, roughly 50% seen once. Donors were healthy Caucasian individuals from Russia aged roughly 6 to 95. The sample, 7.5 to 10 milliliters of peripheral blood, was drawn from each donor. Isolation per sample recovered at least 7 million PBMCs. A remark on this clonotype: Its matching antigen is unknown.

The TCR was taken from a man aged 80 or over in good health. The sample taken for sequencing was blood.

CDR3 loop: CATGGGITDTQYF. In DNA form, the CDR3 reads TGTGCCACGGGCGGGGGGATCACAGATACGCAGTATTTT. The V call is TRBV10-3, the J call TRBJ2-3; TRBD2 matches 8 bases. Per the germline V gene, CDR1 is ENHRY and CDR2 is SYGVKD. The CDR3 covers 13 residues. J lost 2 bases, V lost 10 bases, and 5 bases had no gene match.